This TCR beta chain stems from a study of CD8 T cells in ankylosing spondylitis (dated by TCRdb to 2017 to 2019). Notes on the research overall: To find TCR variants linked to disease, the study profiled T cell receptor beta repertoires in ankylosing spondylitis patients and healthy donors. Peripheral blood was sampled, and synovial fluid was also collected from ankylosing spondylitis patients. In total, the full study cohort was made up of about 99 healthy donors and more than 20 ankylosing spondylitis patients. Broader findings and caveats from the paper: Some motif variants were previously reported in synovial fluid and blood of reactive arthritis patients, suggesting common disease-initiation mechanisms. Blood from ankylosing spondylitis patients appeared to be characterized by a TCR beta motif composed of roughly eight highly homologous amino acid variants. The disease-linked clones were reported to be significantly enriched in matched synovial fluid samples from ankylosing spondylitis patients. The disease-linked clones showed a CD8+ phenotype and occurred at relatively low frequencies in peripheral blood.

The sequencing machine was an Illumina HiSeq 2500. Quantitative 5'-RACE with molecular barcodes was the method used to prepare the TCR beta libraries. Per the source publication's procedure: Disease-linked TCR variants were identified with a new computational method built on a probabilistic model of VDJ rearrangement. The public reads were run again by TCRdb, first through fastp at Q25 and then through MiXCR, and only productive beta chains were kept. Each CDR3 protein appears once, grouped with its most common genes and DNA. TCRdb, not the authors, supplied the V and J calls. The sample table lists approximately 300,000 distinct CDR3 sequences, less than 10% of them with a count of one. Of the sample, more than 14% falls within the top ten clones. The germline V gene (reference sequence) supplies CDR1 DFQATT and CDR2 SNEGSKA. From the cysteine through the phenylalanine, the CDR3 covers 15 amino acids. Kept here is only the CDR3 DNA, which spans 45 bases and is read in frame from base 1. V and J are truncated by 6 bases and 0 bases respectively, leaving an intervening sequence of 15 bases.

This clonotype was counted ten times or more. Its antigen remains undetermined. Base qualities are not at hand, and no much larger clone is one base apart. The sample was blood, either unsorted or a sorted T cell fraction (not recorded which). This receptor was identified in a male donor with ankylosing spondylitis. The sequence is built from TRBV20-1 and TRBJ1-3; the D segment could be TRBD1, given 6 matching bases. The CDR3 in this case is CSAKTGWSSGNTIYF. The base sequence is TGCAGTGCAAAAACAGGGTGGAGCTCTGGAAACACCATATATTTT.